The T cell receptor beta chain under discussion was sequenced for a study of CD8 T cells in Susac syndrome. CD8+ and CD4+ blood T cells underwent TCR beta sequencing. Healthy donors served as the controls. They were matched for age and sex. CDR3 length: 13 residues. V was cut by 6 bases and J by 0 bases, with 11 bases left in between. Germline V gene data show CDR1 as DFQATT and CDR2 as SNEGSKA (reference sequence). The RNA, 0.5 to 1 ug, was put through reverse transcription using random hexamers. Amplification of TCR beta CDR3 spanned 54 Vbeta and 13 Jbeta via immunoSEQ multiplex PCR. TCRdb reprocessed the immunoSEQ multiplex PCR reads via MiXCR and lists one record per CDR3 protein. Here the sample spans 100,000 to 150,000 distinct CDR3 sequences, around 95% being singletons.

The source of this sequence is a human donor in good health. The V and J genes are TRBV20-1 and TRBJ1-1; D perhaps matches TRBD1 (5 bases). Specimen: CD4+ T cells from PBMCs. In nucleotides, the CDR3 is TGCAGTGCCTCCGGACACTTGAACACTGAAGCTTTCTTT. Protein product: CSASGHLNTEAFF.